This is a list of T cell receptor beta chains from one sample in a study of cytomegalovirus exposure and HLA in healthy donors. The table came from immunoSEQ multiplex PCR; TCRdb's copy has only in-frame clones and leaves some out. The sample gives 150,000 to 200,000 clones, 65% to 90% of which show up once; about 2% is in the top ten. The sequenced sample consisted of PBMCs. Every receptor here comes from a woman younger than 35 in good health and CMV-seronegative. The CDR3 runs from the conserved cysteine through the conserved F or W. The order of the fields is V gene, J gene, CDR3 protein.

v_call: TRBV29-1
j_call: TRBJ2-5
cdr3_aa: CSVGTGEGTQYF

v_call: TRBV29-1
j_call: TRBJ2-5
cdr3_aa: CSVVGQYQETQYF

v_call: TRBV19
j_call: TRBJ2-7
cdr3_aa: CASRMRQGSAYEQYF

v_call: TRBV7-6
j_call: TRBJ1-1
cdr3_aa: CASSPAQDLTEAFF

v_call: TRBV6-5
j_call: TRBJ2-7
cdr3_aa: CASTPTGLVYEQYF

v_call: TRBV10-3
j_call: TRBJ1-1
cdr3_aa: CAITAGGDTEAFF

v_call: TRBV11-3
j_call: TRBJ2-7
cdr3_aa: CASSCKRYEQYF

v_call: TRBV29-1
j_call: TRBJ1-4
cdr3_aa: CSASGTNNEKLFF

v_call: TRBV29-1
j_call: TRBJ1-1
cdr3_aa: CSVTGQGDGEAFF

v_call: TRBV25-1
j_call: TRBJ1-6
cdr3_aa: CASTEHLNSPLHF

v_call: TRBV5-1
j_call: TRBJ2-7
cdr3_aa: CASSTTGNEQYF

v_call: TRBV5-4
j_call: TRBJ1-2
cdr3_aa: CASSRDRSNYGYTF

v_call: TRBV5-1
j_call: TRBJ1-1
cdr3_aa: CASSENRQASNTEAFF

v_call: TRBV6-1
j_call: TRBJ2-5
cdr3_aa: CASTLPGSKETQYF

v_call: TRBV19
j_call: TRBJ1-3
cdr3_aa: CASSIAGSAGDAPGNTIYF

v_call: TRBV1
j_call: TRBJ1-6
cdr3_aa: CTSSQEGGYWEIGSPLHF

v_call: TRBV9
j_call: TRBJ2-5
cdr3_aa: CASTVSSGGAETQYF

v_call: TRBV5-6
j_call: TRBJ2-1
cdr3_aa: CASNFFRDNNNEQFF

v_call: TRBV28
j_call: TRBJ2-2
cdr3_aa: CASSQGGKGITGELFF

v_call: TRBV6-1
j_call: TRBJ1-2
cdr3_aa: CASSVSRTGVDYGYTF

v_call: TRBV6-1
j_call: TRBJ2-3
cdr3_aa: CASSDQRGTDTQYF

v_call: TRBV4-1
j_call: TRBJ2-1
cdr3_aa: CASSGGTNEQFF

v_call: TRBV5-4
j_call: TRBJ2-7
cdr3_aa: CASRPAGGPLEQYF

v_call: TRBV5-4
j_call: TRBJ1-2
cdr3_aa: CASSPTGRGTYGYTF

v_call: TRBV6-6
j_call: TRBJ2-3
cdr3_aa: CVSRLAGGTDTQYF

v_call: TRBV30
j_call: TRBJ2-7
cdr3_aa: CAWSERVSYEQYF

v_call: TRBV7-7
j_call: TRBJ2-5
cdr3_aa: CASSLLGTSEETQYF

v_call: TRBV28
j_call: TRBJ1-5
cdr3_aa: CASSIPRAGDNQPQHF

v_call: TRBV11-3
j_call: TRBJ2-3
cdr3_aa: CASSSHPGSTDTQYF

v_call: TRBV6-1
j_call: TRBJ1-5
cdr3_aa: CASRTSGGLQPQHF

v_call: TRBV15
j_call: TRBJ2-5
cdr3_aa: CATSRDSGFETQYF

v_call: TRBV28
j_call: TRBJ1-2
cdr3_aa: CASSPPGQAYDDYGYTF

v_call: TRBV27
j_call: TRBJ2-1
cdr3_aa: CASSKGLGSYNEQFF

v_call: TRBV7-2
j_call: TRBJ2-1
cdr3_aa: CASSFGVGLNEQFF

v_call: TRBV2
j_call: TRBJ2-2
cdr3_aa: CASIQDRRITGELFF

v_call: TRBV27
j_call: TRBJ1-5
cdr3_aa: CASSWGGPGDQPQHF

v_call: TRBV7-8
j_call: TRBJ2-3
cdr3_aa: CASSFGTGNTDTQYF

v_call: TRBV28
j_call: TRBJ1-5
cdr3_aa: CASRAPGHQPQHF

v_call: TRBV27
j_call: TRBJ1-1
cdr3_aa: CASQRTGYTEAFF

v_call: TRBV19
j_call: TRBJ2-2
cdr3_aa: CASSIHGDRGLNTGELFF

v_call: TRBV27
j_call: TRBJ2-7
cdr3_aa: CGSSLLLAGVYEQYF

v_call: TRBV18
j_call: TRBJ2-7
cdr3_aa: CASSPPGQGGHEQYF

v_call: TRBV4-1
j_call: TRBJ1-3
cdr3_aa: CASSSNQGRRGNTIYF

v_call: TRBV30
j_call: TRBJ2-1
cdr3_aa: CAWSVTEVGLAEYNEQFF

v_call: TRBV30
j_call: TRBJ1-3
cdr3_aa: CAWSLQGTGNTIYF

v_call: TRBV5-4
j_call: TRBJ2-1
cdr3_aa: CASSLTSGEYNEQFF

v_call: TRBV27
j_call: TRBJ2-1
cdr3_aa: CASSLSVGTEYNEHFF

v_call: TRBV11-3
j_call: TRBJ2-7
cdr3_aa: CASSFLGGGAYEQYF

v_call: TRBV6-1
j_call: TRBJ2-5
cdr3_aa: CASSWGRVGETQYF

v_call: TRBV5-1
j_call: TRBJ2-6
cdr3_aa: CASSSALPLAGANVLTF

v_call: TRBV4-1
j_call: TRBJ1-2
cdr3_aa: CASSQVSSFQGYTF

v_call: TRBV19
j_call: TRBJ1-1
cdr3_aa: CASSIGGHTEAFF

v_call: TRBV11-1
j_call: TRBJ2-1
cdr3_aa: CASSLNVRSGTSTGNEQFF

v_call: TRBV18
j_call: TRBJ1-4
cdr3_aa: CASSLGHLARATNEKLFF

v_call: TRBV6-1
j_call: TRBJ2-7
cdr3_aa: CASSPSSGGPYEQYF